A single sample is the source of the 7 T cell receptor beta chains below, sequenced in a study of blood T cell repertoires in COVID-19. Sequencing used immunoSEQ multiplex PCR; TCRdb keeps in-frame clones, though not all of them. The sample shows about 140,000 clones, about 87% of them seen only once. Sequencing was performed on peripheral blood. The receptors come from a human donor in a cohort sampled during active COVID-19.

J is TRBJ1-6 and V is TRBV7-2; 7 bases match TRBD1. Trimming took 1 base from V and 13 from J; bases not matched to a gene: 4. The germline V gene has CDR1 SGHTA and CDR2 FQGNSA. The CDR3 length is 13 residues. The CDR3 loop is CASSLGRGQPLHF. The CDR3 DNA is TGTGCCAGCAGCTTAGGAAGGGGGCAGCCCCTCCACTTT.

J is TRBJ2-3 and V is TRBV7-8, with 10 bases lining up with TRBD2. The germline gives CDR1 SGHVS, CDR2 FQNEAQ. Trimming took 4 bases from V and 5 from J; bases not matched to a gene: 6. This CDR3 has 15 residues. The CDR3 DNA sequence: TGTGCCAGCAGCTCCCTAGCGGGGGCTATAGATACGCAGTATTTT. This gives the protein CASSSLAGAIDTQYF.

The chain is built from TRBV20-1 and TRBJ1-2; D is undetermined. The V end was cut by 6 bases, the J end by 2 bases, with 7 bases between. The CDR3 runs to 11 residues. Germline CDR1 and CDR2: DFQATT and SNEGSKA (reference sequence). The CDR3 DNA reads TGCAGTGCCCTGGCCAACTATGGCTACACCTTC. As protein: CSALANYGYTF.

V and J are TRBV2 and TRBJ2-1; 10 nucleotides agree with TRBD2. Germline V CDR1 and CDR2: SNHLY, FYNNEI. This CDR3 has 16 residues. Germline trimming cut 2 bases from V and 3 bases from J; bases unmatched to any gene: 4. The CDR3 DNA is TGTGCCAGCAGTGAACGATTAGCGGGGGGCTACAATGAGCAGTTCTTC. This encodes CASSERLAGGYNEQFF.

This clone was found a few times. The V gene is TRBV9, the J gene TRBJ2-7; a weak D match, TRBD2 (5 bases). Germline lookup yields CDR1 SGDLS and CDR2 YYNGEE. The ends were cut back, 2 bases at V and 7 bases at J, with 13 bases in the middle. The CDR3 runs to 13 residues. In DNA, the CDR3 is TGTGCCAGCAGCGTCACCCCCTCGGGGGAGCAGTACTTC. As protein: CASSVTPSGEQYF.

This chain uses TRBV5-4 with TRBJ2-7; 8 nucleotides match TRBD1. From germline, CDR1 is SGHNT and CDR2 YYREEE (reference sequence). Germline trimming cut 2 bases from V and 5 bases from J; bases unmatched to any gene: 3. CDR3 size: 13 residues. CDR3 amino acids: CASSFRTGHEQYF. DNA for the CDR3: TGTGCCAGCAGCTTCAGGACAGGGCACGAGCAGTACTTC.

This rearrangement joins TRBV6-2 or TRBV6-3 to TRBJ1-1, with D hard to call. This CDR3 has 13 amino acids. Germline CDR1 and CDR2: MNHEY and SVGEGT. Between the trimmed V and J ends, which lost 2 bases and 3 bases, there was a span of 7 bases. DNA for the CDR3: TGTGCCAGCAGTTACAGGAGGGACACTGAAGCTTTCTTT. Translating gives CASSYRRDTEAFF.